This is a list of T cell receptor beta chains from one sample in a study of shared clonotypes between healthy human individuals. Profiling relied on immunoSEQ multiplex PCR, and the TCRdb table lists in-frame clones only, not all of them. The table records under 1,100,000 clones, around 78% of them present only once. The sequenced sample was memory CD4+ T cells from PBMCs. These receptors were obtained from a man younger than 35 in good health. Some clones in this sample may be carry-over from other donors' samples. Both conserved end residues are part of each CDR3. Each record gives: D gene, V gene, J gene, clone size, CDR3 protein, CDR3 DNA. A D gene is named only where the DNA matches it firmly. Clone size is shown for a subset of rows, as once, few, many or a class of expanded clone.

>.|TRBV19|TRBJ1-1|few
CASREQGTAEAFF
TGTGCCAGTCGAGAGCAGGGTACGGCTGAAGCTTTCTTT
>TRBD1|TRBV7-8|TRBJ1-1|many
CASSWSGGGNTEAFF
TGTGCCAGCAGCTGGTCAGGGGGCGGGAACACTGAAGCTTTCTTT
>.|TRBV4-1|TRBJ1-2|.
CASSRQVNYGYTF
TGCGCCAGCAGCCGACAGGTGAACTATGGCTACACCTTC
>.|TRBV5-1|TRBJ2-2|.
CASSLDGTGELFF
TGCGCCAGCAGCTTGGATGGTACCGGGGAGCTGTTTTTT
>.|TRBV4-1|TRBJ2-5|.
CASSQTGVRGETQYF
TGCGCCAGCAGCCAAACTGGGGTCCGAGGGGAGACCCAGTACTTC
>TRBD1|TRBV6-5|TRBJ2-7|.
CASSTQGASSYEQYF
TGTGCCAGCAGCACCCAGGGGGCGAGCTCCTACGAGCAGTACTTC
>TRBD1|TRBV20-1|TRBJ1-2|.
CSAIRGLGYTF
TGCAGTGCTATCAGGGGGCTTGGCTACACCTTC
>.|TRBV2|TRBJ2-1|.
CASRTGTTSYNEQFF
TGTGCCAGCAGGACCGGGACAACCTCCTACAATGAGCAGTTCTTC
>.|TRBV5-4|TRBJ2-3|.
CASSLNSGRRVGTDTQYF
TGTGCCAGCAGCTTGAATTCGGGGAGACGGGTGGGCACAGATACGCAGTATTTT
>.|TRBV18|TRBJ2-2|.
CASSPNTVNTGELFF
TGTGCCAGCTCACCGAACACCGTCAACACCGGGGAGCTGTTTTTT
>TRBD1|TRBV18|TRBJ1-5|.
CASSPGQGLQNQPQHF
TGTGCCAGCTCACCCGGACAGGGTCTACAGAATCAGCCCCAGCATTTT
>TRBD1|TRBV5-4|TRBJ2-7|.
CASSLFAGQVGEQYF
TGTGCCAGCAGCTTGTTTGCAGGACAGGTCGGCGAGCAGTACTTC
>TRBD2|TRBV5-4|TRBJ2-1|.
CASSAPGLAGINEQFF
TGTGCCAGCAGCGCCCCGGGACTAGCGGGAATCAATGAGCAGTTCTTC
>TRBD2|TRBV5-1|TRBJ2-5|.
CASRTVAGFGIQYF
TGCGCCAGCAGAACAGTAGCGGGGTTTGGCATCCAGTACTTC
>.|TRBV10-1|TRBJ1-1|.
CASSESGAGTEAFF
TGCGCCAGCAGTGAGTCCGGCGCCGGCACTGAAGCTTTCTTT
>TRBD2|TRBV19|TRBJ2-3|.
CASSIAAGGADTQYF
TGTGCCAGTAGTATCGCGGCGGGAGGGGCGGATACGCAGTATTTT
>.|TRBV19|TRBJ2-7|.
CASSIVRGPYEQYF
TGTGCCAGTAGTATAGTCCGGGGCCCCTACGAGCAGTACTTC
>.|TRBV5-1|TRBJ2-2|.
CASSLGQSTGELFF
TGCGCCAGCAGCTTGGGGCAGTCAACCGGGGAGCTGTTTTTT
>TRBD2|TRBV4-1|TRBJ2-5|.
CASSPLPGTTGETQYF
TGCGCCAGCAGCCCCCTCCCCGGGACTACCGGGGAGACCCAGTACTTC
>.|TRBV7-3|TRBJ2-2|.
CASTVQSPGELFF
TGTGCCAGCACCGTACAGTCGCCCGGGGAGCTGTTTTTT
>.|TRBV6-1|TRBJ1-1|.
CASTDVGMFPAFF
TGTGCCAGCACCGACGTAGGGATGTTTCCAGCTTTCTTT
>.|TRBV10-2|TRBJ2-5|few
CASSEAAAETQYF
TGCGCCAGCAGTGAGGCGGCAGCGGAGACCCAGTACTTC
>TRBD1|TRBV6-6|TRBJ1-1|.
CASSYTPDRGNTEAFF
TGTGCCAGCAGTTACACCCCCGACAGGGGGAACACTGAAGCTTTCTTT
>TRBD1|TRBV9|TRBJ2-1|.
CASSAGQGGNEQFF
TGTGCCAGCAGCGCGGGACAGGGGGGCAATGAGCAGTTCTTC
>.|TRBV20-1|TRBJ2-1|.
CSAGEGNEQFF
TGCAGTGCTGGGGAAGGGAATGAGCAGTTCTTC
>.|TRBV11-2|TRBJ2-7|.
CASSYSVHLTYEQYF
TGTGCCAGCAGCTACTCAGTCCATCTCACCTACGAGCAGTACTTC
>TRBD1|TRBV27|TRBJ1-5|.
CASTLAGGIDQPQHF
TGTGCCAGCACCTTGGCAGGGGGCATCGATCAGCCCCAGCATTTT
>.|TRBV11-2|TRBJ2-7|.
CASSLGQAAYEQYF
TGTGCCAGCAGCTTAGGGCAGGCCGCCTACGAGCAGTACTTC
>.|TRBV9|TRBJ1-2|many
CASSVEAGGYTF
TGTGCCAGCAGCGTTGAGGCGGGTGGCTACACCTTC
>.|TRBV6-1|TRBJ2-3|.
CASSEVGGPSTDTQYF
TGTGCCAGCAGTGAAGTTGGGGGCCCTAGCACAGATACGCAGTATTTT
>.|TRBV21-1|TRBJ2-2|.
CASSTSSWGRRWTGELFF
TGTGCCAGCAGCACCAGTTCTTGGGGCAGGCGGTGGACCGGGGAGCTGTTTTTT
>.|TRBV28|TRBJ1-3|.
CASSPRRLVSGNTIYF
TGTGCCAGCAGCCCCAGGCGCCTGGTCTCTGGAAACACCATATATTTT
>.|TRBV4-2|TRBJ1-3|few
CASSQDPGNTIYF
TGTGCCAGCAGCCAAGATCCTGGAAACACCATATATTTT
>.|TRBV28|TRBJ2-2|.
CASSLTGRTGELFF
TGTGCCAGCTCCCTAACGGGTAGGACCGGGGAGCTGTTTTTT
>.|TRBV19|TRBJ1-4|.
CASEMEFRTELNEKLFF
TGTGCCAGCGAAATGGAATTCCGGACAGAACTTAATGAAAAACTGTTTTTT
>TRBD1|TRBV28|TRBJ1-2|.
CASTIGGQDNLYGYTF
TGTGCCAGCACCATAGGGGGACAGGACAACCTATATGGCTACACCTTC
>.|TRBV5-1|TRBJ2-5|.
CASSGGPQETQYF
TGCGCCAGCAGCGGAGGCCCTCAAGAGACCCAGTACTTC
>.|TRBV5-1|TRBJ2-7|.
CASSRPGREQYF
TGCGCCAGCAGCCGTCCGGGGCGCGAGCAGTACTTC
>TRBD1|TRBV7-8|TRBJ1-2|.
CASSPGGQVYGYTF
TGTGCCAGCAGCCCTGGGGGACAGGTCTATGGCTACACCTTC